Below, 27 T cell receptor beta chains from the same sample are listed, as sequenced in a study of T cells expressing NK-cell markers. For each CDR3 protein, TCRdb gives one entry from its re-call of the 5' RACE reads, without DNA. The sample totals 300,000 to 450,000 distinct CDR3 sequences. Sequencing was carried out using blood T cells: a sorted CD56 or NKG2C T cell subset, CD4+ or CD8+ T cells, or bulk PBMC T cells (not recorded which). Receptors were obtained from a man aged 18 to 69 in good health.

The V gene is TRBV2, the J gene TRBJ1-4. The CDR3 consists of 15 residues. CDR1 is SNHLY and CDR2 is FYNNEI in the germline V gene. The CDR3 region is CASSEARPPHGKLFF.

CDR3 region: CASSLRQVTEAFF. The chain joins TRBV12-3 or TRBV12-4 to TRBJ1-1. The length of the CDR3 is 13 residues.

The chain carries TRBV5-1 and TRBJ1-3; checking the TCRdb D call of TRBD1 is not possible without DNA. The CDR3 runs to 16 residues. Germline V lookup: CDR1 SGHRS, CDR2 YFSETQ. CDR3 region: CASSPYRDRAGNTIYF.

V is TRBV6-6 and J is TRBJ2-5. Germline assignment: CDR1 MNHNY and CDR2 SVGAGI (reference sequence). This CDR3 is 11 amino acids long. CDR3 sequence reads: CASSYGAVQYF.

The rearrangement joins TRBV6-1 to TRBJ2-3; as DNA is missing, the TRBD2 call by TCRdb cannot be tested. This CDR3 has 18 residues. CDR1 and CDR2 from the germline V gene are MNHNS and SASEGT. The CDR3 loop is CASRSKLLAGGVSDTQYF.

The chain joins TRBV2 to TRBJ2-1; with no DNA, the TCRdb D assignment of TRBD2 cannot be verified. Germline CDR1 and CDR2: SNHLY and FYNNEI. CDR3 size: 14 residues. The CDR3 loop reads CASSGRGNYNEQFF.

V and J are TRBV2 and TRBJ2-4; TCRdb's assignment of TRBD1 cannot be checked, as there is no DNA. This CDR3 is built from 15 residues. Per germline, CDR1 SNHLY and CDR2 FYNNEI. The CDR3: CASSERAPGKNIQYF.

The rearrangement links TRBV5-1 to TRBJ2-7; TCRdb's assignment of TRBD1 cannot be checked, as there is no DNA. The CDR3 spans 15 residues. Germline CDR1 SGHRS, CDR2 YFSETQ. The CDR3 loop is CASTRDLTPSGEQYF.

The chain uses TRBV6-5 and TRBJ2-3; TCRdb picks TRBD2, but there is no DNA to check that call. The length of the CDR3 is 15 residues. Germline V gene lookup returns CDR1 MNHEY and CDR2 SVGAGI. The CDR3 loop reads CASSYSLATTDTQYF.

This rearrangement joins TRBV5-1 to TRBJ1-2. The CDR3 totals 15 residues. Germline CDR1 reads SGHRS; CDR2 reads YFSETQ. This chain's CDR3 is CASSLDGTYNYGYTF.

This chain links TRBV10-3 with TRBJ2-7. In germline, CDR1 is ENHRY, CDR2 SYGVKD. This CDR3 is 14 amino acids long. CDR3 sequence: CAISESWTAYEQYF.

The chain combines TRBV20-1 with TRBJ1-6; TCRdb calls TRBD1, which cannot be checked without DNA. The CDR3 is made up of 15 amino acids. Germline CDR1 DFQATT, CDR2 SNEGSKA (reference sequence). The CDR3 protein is CSARGPGTGESPLHF.

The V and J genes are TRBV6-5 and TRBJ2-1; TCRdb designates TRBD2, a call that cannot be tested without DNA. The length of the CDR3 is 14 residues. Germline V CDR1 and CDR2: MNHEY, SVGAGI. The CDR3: CASSYQTSGGTQFF.

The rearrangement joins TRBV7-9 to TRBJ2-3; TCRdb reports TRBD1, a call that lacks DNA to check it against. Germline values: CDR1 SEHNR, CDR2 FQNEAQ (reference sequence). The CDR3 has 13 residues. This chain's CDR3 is CARQGTGTDTQYF.

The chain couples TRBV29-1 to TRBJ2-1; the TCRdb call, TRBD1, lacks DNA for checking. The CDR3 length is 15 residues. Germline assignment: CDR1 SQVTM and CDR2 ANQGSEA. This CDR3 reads CSVEGRQGRYNEQFF.

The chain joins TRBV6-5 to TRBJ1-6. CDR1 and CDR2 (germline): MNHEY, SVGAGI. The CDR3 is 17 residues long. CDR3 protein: CASSYSRHGSYNSPLHF.

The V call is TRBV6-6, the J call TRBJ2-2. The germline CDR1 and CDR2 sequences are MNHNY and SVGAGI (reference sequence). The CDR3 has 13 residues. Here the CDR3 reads CASSLDSAGELFF.

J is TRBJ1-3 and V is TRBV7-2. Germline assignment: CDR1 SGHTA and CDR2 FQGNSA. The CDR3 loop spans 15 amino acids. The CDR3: CASSFGIGSGNTIYF. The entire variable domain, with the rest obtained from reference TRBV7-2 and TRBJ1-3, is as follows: GAGVSQSPSNKVTEKGKDVELRCDPISGHTALYWYRQSLGQGLEFLIYFQGNSAPDKSGLPSDRFSAERTGGSVSTLTIQRTQQEDSAVYLCASSFGIGSGNTIYFGEGSWLTVV.

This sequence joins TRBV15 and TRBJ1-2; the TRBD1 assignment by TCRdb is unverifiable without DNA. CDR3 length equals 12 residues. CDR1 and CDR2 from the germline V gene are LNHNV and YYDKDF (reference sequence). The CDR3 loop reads CATSRDRGVFTF.

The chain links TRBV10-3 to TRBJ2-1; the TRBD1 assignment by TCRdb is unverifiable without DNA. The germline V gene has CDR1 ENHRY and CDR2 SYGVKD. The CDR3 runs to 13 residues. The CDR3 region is CAISDRGDEEQFF.

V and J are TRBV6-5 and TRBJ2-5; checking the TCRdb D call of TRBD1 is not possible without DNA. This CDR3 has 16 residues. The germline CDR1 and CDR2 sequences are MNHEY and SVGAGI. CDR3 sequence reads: CASSYRVGGKQETQYF.

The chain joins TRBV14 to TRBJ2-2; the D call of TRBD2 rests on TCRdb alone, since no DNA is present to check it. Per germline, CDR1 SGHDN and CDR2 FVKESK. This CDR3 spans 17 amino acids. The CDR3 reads CASSQPRTSGDTGELFF.

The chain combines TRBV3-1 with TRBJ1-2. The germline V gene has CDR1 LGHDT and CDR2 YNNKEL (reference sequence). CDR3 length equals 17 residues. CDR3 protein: CASSRSISWAANYGYTF.

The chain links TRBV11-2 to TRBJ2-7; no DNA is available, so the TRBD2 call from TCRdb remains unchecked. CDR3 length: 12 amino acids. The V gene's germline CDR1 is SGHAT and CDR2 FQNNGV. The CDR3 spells CASRPSGAEQYF.

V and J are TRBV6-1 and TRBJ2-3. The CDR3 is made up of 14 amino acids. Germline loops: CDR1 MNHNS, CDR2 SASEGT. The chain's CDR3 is CASSGYRLTDTQYF.

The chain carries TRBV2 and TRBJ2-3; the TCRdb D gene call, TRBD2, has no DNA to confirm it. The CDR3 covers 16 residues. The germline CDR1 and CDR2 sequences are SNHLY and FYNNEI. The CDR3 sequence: CASSETHERGRDTQYF.

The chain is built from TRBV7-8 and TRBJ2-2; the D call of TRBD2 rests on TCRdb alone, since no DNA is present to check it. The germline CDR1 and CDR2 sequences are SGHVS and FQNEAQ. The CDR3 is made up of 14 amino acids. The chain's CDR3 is CASSSTSGGPRLFF. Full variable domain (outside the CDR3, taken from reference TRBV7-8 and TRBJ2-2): GAGVSQSPRYKVAKRGQDVALRCDPISGHVSLFWYQQALGQGPEFLTYFQNEAQLDKSGLPSDRFFAERPEGSVSTLKIQRTQQEDSAVYLCASSSTSGGPRLFFGEGSRLTVL.